This T cell receptor beta chain emerged from a study of T-cell reconstitution after alpha-beta-depleted transplantation in children. General study findings and limits: Surviving recipient T cells and thymic progenitors underlay high day-60 TCRbeta diversity in some patients. Approximately two months post-transplant, alpha-beta T cells reportedly originated from several hundred expanded graft clones.

The table lists this clonotype with many counts. What it binds is unknown. Library preparation (for TCRbeta) was performed with unique molecular identifiers. TCRdb analysed the PCR reads with MiXCR anew, one entry per CDR3 protein. The sample contains approximately 630,000 distinct CDR3 sequences, about an eighth of which appear only once. The TCR comes from a girl aged 2 to 10 with congenital amegakaryocytic thrombocytopenia, due to receive a stem cell transplant. Material: PBMCs, obtained before TCRalphabeta/CD19-depleted stem cell transplant.

The CDR3 loop is CASSQKGQEEQYF. In DNA form, the CDR3 reads TGTGCCAGCAGCCAAAAGGGGCAAGAGGAGCAGTACTTC. The chain links TRBV3-1 to TRBJ2-7, with D possibly matching TRBD1 (5 bases). The V and J ends lost 2 bases and 7 bases respectively, with 12 bases between them. The germline V gene has CDR1 LGHDT and CDR2 YNNKEL (reference sequence). This CDR3 has 13 amino acids.